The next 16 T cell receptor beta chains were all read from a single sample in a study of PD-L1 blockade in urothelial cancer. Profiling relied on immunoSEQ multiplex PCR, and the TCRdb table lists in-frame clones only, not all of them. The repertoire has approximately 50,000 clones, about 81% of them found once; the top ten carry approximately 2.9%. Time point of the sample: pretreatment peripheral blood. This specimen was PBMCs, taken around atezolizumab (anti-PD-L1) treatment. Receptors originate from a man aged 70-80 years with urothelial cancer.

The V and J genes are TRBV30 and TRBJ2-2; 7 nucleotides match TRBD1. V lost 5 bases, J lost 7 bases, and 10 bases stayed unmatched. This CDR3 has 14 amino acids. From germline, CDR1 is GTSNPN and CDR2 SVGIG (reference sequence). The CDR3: CAWPGTELGGELFF. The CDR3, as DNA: TGTGCCTGGCCTGGGACAGAACTTGGCGGGGAGCTGTTTTTT.

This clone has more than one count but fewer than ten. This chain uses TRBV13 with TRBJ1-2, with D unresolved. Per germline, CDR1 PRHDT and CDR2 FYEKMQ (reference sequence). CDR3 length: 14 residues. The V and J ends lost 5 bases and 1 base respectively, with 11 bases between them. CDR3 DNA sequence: TGTGCCAGCAGCCTCGGTGCCGTTAACTATGGCTACACCTTC. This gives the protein CASSLGAVNYGYTF.

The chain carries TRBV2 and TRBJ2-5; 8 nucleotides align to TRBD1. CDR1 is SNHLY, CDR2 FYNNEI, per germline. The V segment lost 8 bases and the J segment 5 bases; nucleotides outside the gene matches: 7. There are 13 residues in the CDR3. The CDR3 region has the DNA TGTGCCAGCTCCAGGGGGCGGGATGAGACCCAGTACTTC. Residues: CASSRGRDETQYF.

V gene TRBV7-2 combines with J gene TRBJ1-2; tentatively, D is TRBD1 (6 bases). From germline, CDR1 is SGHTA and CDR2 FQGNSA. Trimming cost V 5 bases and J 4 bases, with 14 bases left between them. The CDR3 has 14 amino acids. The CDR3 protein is CASSQGSLGYGYTF. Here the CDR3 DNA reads TGTGCCAGCAGCCAGGGGTCACTCGGCTATGGCTACACCTTC.

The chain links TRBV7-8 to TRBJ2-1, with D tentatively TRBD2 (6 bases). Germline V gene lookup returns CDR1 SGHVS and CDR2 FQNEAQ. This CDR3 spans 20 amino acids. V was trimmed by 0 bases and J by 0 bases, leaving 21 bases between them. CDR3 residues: CASSLASGSHSRSSYNEQFF. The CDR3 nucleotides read TGTGCCAGCAGCTTAGCCTCCGGGAGCCACTCACGTTCCTCCTACAATGAGCAGTTCTTC.

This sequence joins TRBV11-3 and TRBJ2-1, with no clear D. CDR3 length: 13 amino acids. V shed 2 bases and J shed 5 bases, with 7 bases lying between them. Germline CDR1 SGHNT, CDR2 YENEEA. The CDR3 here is CASSLIADNEQFF. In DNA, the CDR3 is TGTGCCAGCAGCTTAATTGCGGACAATGAGCAGTTCTTC.

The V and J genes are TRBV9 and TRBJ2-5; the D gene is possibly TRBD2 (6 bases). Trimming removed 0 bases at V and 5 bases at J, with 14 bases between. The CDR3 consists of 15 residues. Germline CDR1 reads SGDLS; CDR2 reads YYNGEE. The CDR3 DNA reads TGTGCCAGCAGCGTAGGCGGGGCCCCGGTTGAGACCCAGTACTTC. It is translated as CASSVGGAPVETQYF. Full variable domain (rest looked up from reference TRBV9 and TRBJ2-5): DSGVTQTPKHLITATGQRVTLRCSPRSGDLSVYWYQQSLDQGLQFLIQYYNGEERAKGNILERFSAQQFPDLHSELNLSSLELGDSALYFCASSVGGAPVETQYFGPGTRLLVL.

CDR3 nucleotides: TGCGCCAGCAGCTTGGACAGGACAGGGGGCGTCAAGACCCAGTACTTC. Its protein is CASSLDRTGGVKTQYF. The rearrangement joins TRBV5-1 to TRBJ2-5; TRBD1 agrees at 11 bases. Trimming removed 0 bases from V and 6 bases from J; junction bases left unmatched: 7. The CDR3 is 16 amino acids. Per germline, CDR1 SGHRS and CDR2 YFSETQ.

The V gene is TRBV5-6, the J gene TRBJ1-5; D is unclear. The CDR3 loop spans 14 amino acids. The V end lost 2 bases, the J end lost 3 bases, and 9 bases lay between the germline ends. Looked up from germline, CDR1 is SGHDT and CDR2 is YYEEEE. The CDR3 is CASSFEGFNQPQHF. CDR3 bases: TGTGCCAGCAGCTTCGAGGGTTTCAATCAGCCCCAGCATTTT.

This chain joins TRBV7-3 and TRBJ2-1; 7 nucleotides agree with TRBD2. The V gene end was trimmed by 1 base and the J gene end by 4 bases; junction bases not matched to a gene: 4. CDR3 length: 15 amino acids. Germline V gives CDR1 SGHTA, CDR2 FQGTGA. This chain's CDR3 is CASSLMREGYNEQFF. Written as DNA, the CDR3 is TGTGCCAGCAGCTTAATGAGGGAGGGGTACAATGAGCAGTTCTTC. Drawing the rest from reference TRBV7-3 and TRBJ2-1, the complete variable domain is GAGVSQTPSNKVTEKGKYVELRCDPISGHTALYWYRQSLGQGPEFLIYFQGTGAADDSGLPNDRFFAVRPEGSVSTLKIQRTERGDSAVYLCASSLMREGYNEQFFGPGTRLTVL.

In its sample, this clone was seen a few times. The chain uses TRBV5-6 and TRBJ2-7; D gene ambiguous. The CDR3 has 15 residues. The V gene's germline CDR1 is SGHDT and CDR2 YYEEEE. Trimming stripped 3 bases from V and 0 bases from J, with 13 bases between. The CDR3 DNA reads TGTGCCAGCAGCTCTCGGGTCCTACCCTCCTACGAGCAGTACTTC. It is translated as CASSSRVLPSYEQYF. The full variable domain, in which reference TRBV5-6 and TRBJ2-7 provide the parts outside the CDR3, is DAGVTQSPTHLIKTRGQQVTLRCSPKSGHDTVSWYQQALGQGPQFIFQYYEEEERQRGNFPDRFSGHQFPNYSSELNVNALLLGDSALYLCASSSRVLPSYEQYFGPGTRLTVT.

For the CDR3, the DNA is TGTGCCAGCAGCCCCTCTTTGGCGGGGATATACAATGAGCAGTTCTTC. Translating it yields CASSPSLAGIYNEQFF. V is TRBV5-8 and J is TRBJ2-1, with a tentative D call TRBD2 (6 bases). Between the trimmed V and J ends, which lost 4 bases and 4 bases, there was a span of 18 bases. The CDR3 totals 16 residues. Germline CDR1 reads SGHTS; CDR2 reads YDEGEE.

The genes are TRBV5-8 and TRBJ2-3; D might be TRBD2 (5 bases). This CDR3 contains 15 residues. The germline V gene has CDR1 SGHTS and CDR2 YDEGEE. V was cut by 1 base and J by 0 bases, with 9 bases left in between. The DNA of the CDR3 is TGTGCCAGCAGCTTGCGGAGCGGCAGCACAGATACGCAGTATTTT. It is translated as CASSLRSGSTDTQYF.

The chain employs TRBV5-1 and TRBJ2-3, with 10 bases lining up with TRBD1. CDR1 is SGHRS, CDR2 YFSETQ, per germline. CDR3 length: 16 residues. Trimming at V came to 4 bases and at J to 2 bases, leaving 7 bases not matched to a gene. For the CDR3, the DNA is TGCGCCAGCAGCATGCTCGACAGGGGGCTCACAGATACGCAGTATTTT. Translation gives CASSMLDRGLTDTQYF.

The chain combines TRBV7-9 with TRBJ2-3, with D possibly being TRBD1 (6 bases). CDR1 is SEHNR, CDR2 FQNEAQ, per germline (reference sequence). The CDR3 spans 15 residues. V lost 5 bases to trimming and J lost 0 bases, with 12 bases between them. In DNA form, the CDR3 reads TGTGCCAGCAGCACGGACAGCATTAGCACAGATACGCAGTATTTT. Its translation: CASSTDSISTDTQYF.

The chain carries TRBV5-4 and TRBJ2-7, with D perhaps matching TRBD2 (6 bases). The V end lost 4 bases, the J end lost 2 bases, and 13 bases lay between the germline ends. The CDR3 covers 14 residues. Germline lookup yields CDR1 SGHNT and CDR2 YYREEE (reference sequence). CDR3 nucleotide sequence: TGTGCCAGCAGCCCCGGGACTGGACCCTACGAGCAGTACTTC. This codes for CASSPGTGPYEQYF.